The present TCR beta chain was sequenced within a study of radiation and T cells in renal cell carcinoma. Study results and caveats: From baseline, blood top tumor clonotypes peaked at 2 weeks post-radiation.

V dropped 9 bases and J dropped 1; count of bases not matched to a gene: 5. This CDR3 region has 14 residues. In germline, CDR1 is ENHRY, CDR2 SYGVKD. Sequencing was performed with immunoSEQ multiplex PCR; in TCRdb, only in-frame clones are kept and a portion is missing. The sample lists around 140,000 clones; around nine tenths were seen once. A remark on this clone: Its cognate antigen is unknown.

Time point described: blood 4 weeks post-SBRT, at nephrectomy. As to treatment: 15 Gy SBRT to primary tumor, nephrectomy 4 weeks later. Source: blood, taken from a patient whose treatment included radiotherapy and nephrectomy. The chain carries TRBV10-3 and TRBJ1-4, with 7 bases fitting TRBD1. This clonotype originated in a woman aged 45-60 years with renal cell carcinoma. The CDR3 spells CAIATGRTNEKLFF. The CDR3 bases are TGTGCCATTGCGACAGGGAGAACTAATGAAAAACTGTTTTTT.